This T cell receptor beta chain appears in the sequencing data of a study of CD8 T cells in Susac syndrome. Reverse transcription of roughly 0.45 to 1 ug RNA was performed with random hexamers. TCRdb reprocessed the immunoSEQ multiplex PCR reads with MiXCR, giving one entry per CDR3 protein. There are almost 450,000 distinct CDR3 sequences in the sample; more than 70% occur only once, and around 0.12% lies in the top ten. The CDR3 spans 14 residues. With 5 bases removed from V and 5 bases from J, the gap between germline ends came to 16 bases. The chain employs TRBV12-3 or TRBV12-4 and TRBJ2-7; TRBD2 is a possible D gene (5 bases). This receptor was obtained from a human donor with multiple sclerosis. Sequenced material: CD8+ T cells from PBMCs. The CDR3 DNA reads TGTGCCAGCAGTAGGTATAAGAGGGTCGACGAGCAGTACTTC. This sequence encodes CASSRYKRVDEQYF.